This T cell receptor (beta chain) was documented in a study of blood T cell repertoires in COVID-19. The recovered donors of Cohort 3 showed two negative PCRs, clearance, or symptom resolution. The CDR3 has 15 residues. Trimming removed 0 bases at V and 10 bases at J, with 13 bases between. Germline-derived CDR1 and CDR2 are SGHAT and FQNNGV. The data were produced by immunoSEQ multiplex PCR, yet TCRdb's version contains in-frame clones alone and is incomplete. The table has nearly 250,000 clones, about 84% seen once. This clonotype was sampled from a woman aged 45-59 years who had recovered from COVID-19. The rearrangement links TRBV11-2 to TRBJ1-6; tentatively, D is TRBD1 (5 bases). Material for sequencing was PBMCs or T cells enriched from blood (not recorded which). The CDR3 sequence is CASSLDRTGNSPLHF. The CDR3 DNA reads TGTGCCAGCAGCTTAGATCGAACAGGAAACTCACCCCTCCACTTT.